What follows describes a single TCR beta chain. The antigen it recognizes is unknown. Base qualities are not recorded, but no much larger clone differs from it by a single base. Other DNA sequences of this sample code for an identical CDR3. The data originate from a study of graft-versus-host responses after intestinal transplantation (dated by TCRdb to the early 2020s). For the wider study: The transplants that recipients received were multivisceral, liver-intestinal, or isolated intestinal. The cohort enrolled around 25 intestinal transplant recipients including one retransplant, and a few patients lacking pretransplant specimens were excluded. To identify alloreactive clones, pre-transplant mixed lymphocyte reaction products were sequenced and compared with unstimulated pre-transplant donor and recipient T cells. Rather than being sequenced by the commercial service, samples from a few later patients were sequenced in-house on an Illumina MiSeq and processed with MiXCR. Anti-thymocyte globulin induction was given to all recipients, followed by maintenance tacrolimus and steroids for roughly 3 years. After intestinal transplantation, graft-versus-host and host-versus-graft alloreactive T cell clones in the graft, circulation and bone marrow were tracked using bulk TCR-beta CDR3 sequencing. Donor T cell macrochimerism was defined as a peak of at least 4% donor T cells among recipient peripheral blood mononuclear cells.

Trimming leaves V shorter by 0 bases and J shorter by 2 bases, with the junction holding 0 bases beyond the gene matches. The CDR3 measures 14 amino acids from cysteine to phenylalanine. Left in the record is the CDR3 DNA by itself, 42 bases read in frame from the first base. From a lookup of the germline V gene, CDR1 and CDR2 are SGHDT and YYEEEE. The library relied on the immunoSEQ multiplex PCR assay. For most patients, genomic DNA was subjected to high-throughput TCR-beta CDR3 sequencing by Adaptive Biotechnologies. The paper's processing steps were these. Adaptive's ImmunoSEQ software was the source of the TCR sequencing data for around 20 patients, while a few other patients were processed with MiXCR and VDJtools. CDR3 nucleotide sequences shared between donor and recipient were removed because their origin could not be assigned. To be classed as alloreactive, a clone needed at least 2-fold expansion over unstimulated cells and a minimum CFSE-low frequency of 0.002% (template counts) or 0.001% (read counts). Clones were considered mappable if detected in sequenced pre-transplant spleen, lymph node, or MLR CFSE-low populations of the donor or recipient. The cumulative frequency of alloreactive clones was calculated as a percentage of all sequences, weighted by copy number. TCRdb limited this immuneACCESS table to in-frame rearrangements with V and J called. A share of clones is missing; checked studies link under half to unresolved V genes, and the rest is unexplained. That table furnishes V, J and clone size, whereas the DNA furnished D and trimming. The table for this sample lists fewer than 70,000 clones; roughly 92% of them were counted only once. Around 6.7% of the sample is in the top ten clones.

General conclusions and limits of the study: Early after transplant, declines in HvG clones were associated with peak levels of circulating GvH clones. GvH clones were found in recipient bone marrow, and some of the GvH clones appeared earlier in ileal mucosa or blood, which is consistent with an intestinal mucosal origin. The relatively low number and heterogeneity of intestinal transplant patients limited the conclusions. In patients with donor T cell macrochimerism, the allografts had high GvH to HvG T cell clonal ratios.

After transplant, bone marrow was aspirated from the posterior iliac crest or from another site selected by the physician. The chain uses TRBV5-6 and TRBJ2-7; 9 bases in the middle match TRBD1. This clonotype originated in a human patient who received an intestinal transplant, so some T cells may come from the graft donor. Specimen: bone marrow, collected almost 750 days after intestinal transplantation. The CDR3 sequence is CASSLGTGAYEQYF. Here is the DNA: TGTGCCAGCAGCTTGGGGACAGGGGCCTACGAGCAGTACTTC.